Below, 23 T cell receptor beta chains from the same sample are listed, as sequenced in a study of T cell responses to AZD1222 COVID-19 vaccine. Data came from immunoSEQ multiplex PCR; TCRdb stores just in-frame clones and leaves some out. Among more than 150,000 clones listed, over 80% were seen once. The sample here was peripheral blood, taken on day 0 of AZD1222 vaccination. Source of these receptors: an adult in good health.

This chain connects TRBV7-2 to TRBJ2-3; a weak D match, TRBD2 (6 bases). CDR3 length equals 16 residues. Germline CDR1 SGHTA, CDR2 FQGNSA. Trimming pared 5 bases from V and 0 bases from J, leaving 15 bases between. CDR3 loop: CASSPRVAGSTDTQYF. The CDR3 DNA follows: TGTGCCAGCAGCCCCAGAGTGGCGGGGAGCACAGATACGCAGTATTTT.

CDR3 in DNA: TGTGCCAGCTGCCTCACTAGCGGGGGGGCTTATGAGCAGTTCTTC. It encodes CASCLTSGGAYEQFF. This sequence joins TRBV6-2 or TRBV6-3 and TRBJ2-1; 13 bases fit TRBD2. V gave up 8 bases and J gave up 8 bases; unmatched junction bases: 9. The CDR3 has 15 residues. Germline V gives CDR1 MNHEY, CDR2 SVGEGT.

The chain carries TRBV5-1 and TRBJ1-4; unclear D gene. Germline loops: CDR1 SGHRS, CDR2 YFSETQ. The CDR3 has 16 amino acids. Deletions cut 0 bases from V and 3 bases from J, with 12 bases between. The CDR3 sequence is CASSLALGNPNEKLFF. CDR3 DNA: TGCGCCAGCAGCTTGGCCCTGGGGAACCCTAATGAAAAACTGTTTTTT.

CDR3 nucleotides: TGTGCCAGTACCAACGTTGGGACTAGCGGGAAAGTCGGGTGGGACAATGAGCAGTTCTTC. As protein: CASTNVGTSGKVGWDNEQFF. The chain couples TRBV19 to TRBJ2-1, with 13 bases lining up with TRBD2. CDR3 length equals 20 residues. Germline CDR1 is LNHDA and CDR2 is SQIVND (reference sequence). Germline trimming cut 7 bases from V and 5 bases from J; bases unmatched to any gene: 20.

The V and J genes are TRBV5-1 and TRBJ1-4, with 10 bases identical to TRBD1. With V trimmed by 2 bases and J by 8 bases, 6 bases remained unmatched. Germline V gene sequence: CDR1 SGHRS, CDR2 YFSETQ. The CDR3 covers 15 residues. CDR3 sequence: CASSFTGTGAEKLFF. The CDR3 region has the DNA TGCGCCAGCAGCTTCACCGGGACAGGGGCGGAAAAACTGTTTTTT.

The rearrangement links TRBV7-9 to TRBJ1-1; no clear D. There are 13 residues in the CDR3. Germline V gene data show CDR1 as SEHNR and CDR2 as FQNEAQ (reference sequence). Trimming took off 0 bases at V and 3 bases at J, with 5 bases between the two ends. In DNA, the CDR3 is TGTGCCAGCAGCTTAGCGCAGGACACTGAAGCTTTCTTT. This encodes CASSLAQDTEAFF.

The rearrangement uses TRBV11-2 and TRBJ2-2; 10 bases line up with TRBD1. The CDR3 covers 15 residues. Looked up from germline, CDR1 is SGHAT and CDR2 is FQNNGV. The junction had 4 bases not matched to a gene; V was cut back by 5 bases and J by 4 bases. The CDR3 DNA sequence: TGTGCCAGCAGCCAGGACAGGGGGGGCACCGGGGAGCTGTTTTTT. Translating it yields CASSQDRGGTGELFF.

This clone occurred once. CDR3 region: CATSDLRESSYNEQFF. The DNA for the CDR3 is TGTGCCACCAGTGATTTGAGGGAAAGCTCCTACAATGAGCAGTTCTTC. This sequence joins TRBV24-1 and TRBJ2-1, with D unclear. The V end was cut by 0 bases, the J end by 0 bases, with 8 bases between. Germline V gives CDR1 KGHDR, CDR2 SFDVKD. This CDR3 has 16 residues.

This sequence joins TRBV2 and TRBJ1-1, with a possible D match to TRBD1 (6 bases). With 7 bases removed from V and 5 bases from J, the gap between germline ends came to 14 bases. This CDR3 spans 13 amino acids. Germline V gives CDR1 SNHLY, CDR2 FYNNEI. The CDR3 reads CASNPQGRTEAFF. The CDR3 region has the DNA TGTGCCAGCAACCCCCAGGGGAGGACTGAAGCTTTCTTT. The variable domain in full, with the rest retrieved from reference TRBV2 and TRBJ1-1, is EPEVTQTPSHQVTQMGQEVILRCVPISNHLYFYWYRQILGQKVEFLVSFYNNEISEKSEIFDDQFSVERPDGSNFTLKIRSTKLEDSAMYFCASNPQGRTEAFFGQGTRLTVV.

This chain connects TRBV6-1 to TRBJ1-2; D might be TRBD1 (6 bases). The CDR3 runs 15 residues. CDR1 and CDR2 (germline): MNHNS, SASEGT. Trimming removed 2 bases at V and 5 bases at J, with 15 bases between. DNA for the CDR3: TGTGCCAGCAGTGAATCTTCGGCAGGGGTGTATGGCTACACCTTC. Amino acid sequence: CASSESSAGVYGYTF.

This clone is a singleton in its sample. The chain carries TRBV19 and TRBJ2-1; weak D call: TRBD1 (6 bases). The germline CDR1 and CDR2 sequences are LNHDA and SQIVND (reference sequence). Deletions cut 5 bases from V and 7 bases from J, with 15 bases between. CDR3 size: 14 residues. CDR3 in amino acids: CASSLQGLGNEQFF. The CDR3 DNA reads as TGTGCCAGTAGTCTGCAGGGGTTGGGGAATGAGCAGTTCTTC.

J is TRBJ2-1 and V is TRBV19, with D uncertain. The CDR3 loop spans 13 amino acids. The germline V gene encodes CDR1 LNHDA and CDR2 SQIVND (reference sequence). Trimming took 1 base from V and 5 from J, leaving 6 bases between them. DNA for the CDR3: TGTGCCAGTAGTATAGGACTGAACAATGAGCAGTTCTTC. Its protein product is CASSIGLNNEQFF. The full variable domain, with the rest looked up from reference TRBV19 and TRBJ2-1, is DGGITQSPKYLFRKEGQNVTLSCEQNLNHDAMYWYRQDPGQGLRLIYYSQIVNDFQKGDIAEGYSVSREKKESFPLTVTSAQKNPTAFYLCASSIGLNNEQFFGPGTRLTVL.

This clone showed up just once. J is TRBJ2-1 and V is TRBV19; 8 positions agree with TRBD2. The ends lost 6 bases at V and 2 bases at J; junction bases unmatched: 6. In germline, CDR1 is LNHDA, CDR2 SQIVND (reference sequence). The CDR3 consists of 15 residues. The CDR3 here is CASSPSGGPYNEQFF. CDR3 sequence (DNA): TGTGCCAGTAGCCCAAGCGGGGGACCCTACAATGAGCAGTTCTTC.

The rearrangement uses TRBV7-2 and TRBJ1-4; D gene uncertain. V was pared by 5 bases and J by 13 bases, with 17 bases between. Per germline, CDR1 SGHTA and CDR2 FQGNSA. This CDR3 region has 13 residues. CDR3 DNA sequence: TGTGCCAGCAGCCCGGTCCCTTTTGCCTTACTGTTTTTT. Protein product: CASSPVPFALLFF.

V usage is TRBV6-5 and J usage is TRBJ1-6; 8 bases map to TRBD1. The CDR3 runs to 14 residues. CDR1 MNHEY and CDR2 SVGAGI come from the germline V gene. V was clipped by 6 bases and J by 6 bases; unmatched bases: 4. The CDR3 DNA follows: TGTGCCAGCAGCGGACAGGGATTTAATTCACCCCTCCACTTT. Protein: CASSGQGFNSPLHF.

V and J are TRBV6-5 and TRBJ1-1, with TRBD1 matching 9 bases. Germline V gene sequence: CDR1 MNHEY, CDR2 SVGAGI. There are 15 residues in the CDR3. The J segment lost 5 bases and the V segment lost 5 bases, leaving 9 bases of the junction unmatched. The CDR3 reads CASSSTTGGRTEAFF. CDR3 sequence (DNA): TGTGCCAGCAGTAGTACGACAGGGGGAAGAACTGAAGCTTTCTTT.

The V and J genes are TRBV19 and TRBJ1-5; possibly TRBD1 for D (5 bases). The CDR3 runs 13 residues. Trimming stripped 1 base from V and 4 bases from J, with 5 bases between. From germline, CDR1 is LNHDA and CDR2 SQIVND (reference sequence). CDR3 nucleotide sequence: TGTGCCAGTAGTATAGGGACAAATCAGCCCCAGCATTTT. Amino acid sequence: CASSIGTNQPQHF.

The J gene is TRBJ2-3, the V gene TRBV19; 7 nucleotides align to TRBD2. V lost 7 bases and J lost 5; bases outside the gene matches: 12. The CDR3 is made up of 15 amino acids. The germline CDR1 and CDR2 sequences are LNHDA and SQIVND (reference sequence). The CDR3 DNA reads as TGTGCCAGTAAAGGTGGAGCGGGGCCTGGAGATACGCAGTATTTT. Its protein is CASKGGAGPGDTQYF.

The genes are TRBV18 and TRBJ1-1; 8 bases are a match to TRBD1. The CDR3 sequence is 16 residues long. The V and J ends lost 2 bases and 5 bases, in that order; junction bases with no gene match: 10. Germline V gene data show CDR1 as KGHSH and CDR2 as LQKENI. CDR3 bases: TGTGCCAGCTCACCAACGACAGGGGTCGGGCATACTGAAGCTTTCTTT. It translates to CASSPTTGVGHTEAFF.

The rearrangement joins TRBV3-1 (or the pseudogene TRBV3-2) to TRBJ2-7; no clear D. CDR1 and CDR2 (germline): LGHDT, YNNKEL (reference sequence). The ends were cut back, 0 bases at V and 1 base at J, with 13 bases in the middle. The CDR3 contains 16 residues. CDR3 sequence (DNA): TGTGCCAGCAGCCAAGATTATGGGGTAGGGTCCTACGAGCAGTACTTC. Protein: CASSQDYGVGSYEQYF.

V usage is TRBV5-6 and J usage is TRBJ1-4, with D perhaps matching TRBD1 (6 bases). The length of the CDR3 is 14 residues. Germline values: CDR1 SGHDT, CDR2 YYEEEE. V lost 0 bases to trimming and J lost 8 bases, with 11 bases between them. The CDR3 sequence: CASSLVGAGEKLFF. For the CDR3, the DNA is TGTGCCAGCAGCTTGGTGGGGGCCGGGGAAAAACTGTTTTTT.

This sequence joins TRBV7-9 and TRBJ1-1; TRBD1 agrees at 7 bases. V was pared by 5 bases and J by 3 bases, with 6 bases of the junction left unmatched. Germline CDR1 reads SEHNR; CDR2 reads FQNEAQ (reference sequence). The CDR3 covers 14 residues. The CDR3 loop reads CASSPPGGDTEAFF. DNA of the CDR3: TGTGCCAGCAGCCCCCCAGGGGGGGACACTGAAGCTTTCTTT.

V is TRBV6-2 or TRBV6-3 and J is TRBJ2-7; D might be TRBD1 (6 bases). Germline CDR1 reads MNHEY; CDR2 reads SVGEGT. The CDR3 totals 14 residues. V was cut by 4 bases and J by 2 bases, with 12 bases left in between. The CDR3 here is CASSSAGTTYEQYV. The CDR3 DNA reads as TGTGCCAGCAGTTCTGCCGGGACAACCTACGAGCAGTACGTC.